Listed below are T cell receptor beta chains from one sample, sequenced in a study of T cells in tuberculosis. The protocol was immunoSEQ multiplex PCR, while the TCRdb copy is restricted to in-frame clones and leaves out a portion. This sample carries more than 30,000 clones, less than 95% of them seen once, and the ten largest clones take under 9.5%. Sequencing used PBMCs. These receptors originate from a donor aged 5-35 years with latent tuberculosis or without tuberculosis infection. CDR3s leave out the opening cysteine and the closing phenylalanine or tryptophan.

V,CDR3
TRBV7-8,ASSLAAAREVFQTYEQY
TRBV15,ATSRGGLAGLEQY
TRBV7-2,ASSLSSGRAQETQY
TRBV4-2,ASSLGTSGSEEQY
TRBV11-2,ASSLDLGPGGAF
TRBV9,ASSVVSGPVLAGYNEQF
TRBV6-5,ASSRTSYNEQF
TRBV6-1,ATTPGVRNTIY
TRBV6-1,ASSQAGDPYYNEQF
TRBV11-2,ASSPGQIQGQSYNEQF
TRBV2,ASRGQGDRGFADTQY
TRBV27,ASSSPRNGGSQYNEQF
TRBV5-4,ASRLDRGEQY
TRBV5-1,ASSTSLAGAGEQY
TRBV5-1,ASSLESSYNEQF
TRBV30,AWRDRDYEQY
TRBV7-2,ASSLASLNTGELF
TRBV7-9,ASSNQRREQY
TRBV6-5,ASGAGEVRELF
TRBV27,ASSRAGYNEQF
TRBV12-5,ASAFRNTDTQY
TRBV4-1,ASSQDHMAGGLNQPQH
TRBV4-3,ASSQDRGADTQY
TRBV11-2,ASSGGAFSGNTIY
TRBV16,ASSPNNEQF
TRBV10-3,AISDRQRDTEAF
TRBV7-2,ASSRLPGTGAADTQY
TRBV6-1,ASSDTAGGYEKLF
TRBV30,AWRMTGISYGYT
TRBV4-3,ASSQRFSGRAGNEQF
TRBV27,ASSSREGGSYEQY
TRBV29-1,SAGGQGPFYGYT
TRBV27,ASSQTGTDLYEQY
TRBV4-1,ASSPSWSFRDTQY
TRBV21-1,ASSPQGPQETQY
TRBV19,ASRPWLRRPQH
TRBV5-1,ASGSMPGGEKLF
TRBV29-1,SVADRDYGYT
TRBV10-3,ATGEGGEQF
TRBV6-5,ASSHRGGKNEQY
TRBV11-2,ASSLAGGLETQY
TRBV29-1,SAGDRGQGETQY
TRBV7-4,ASSLTGRAAEQF
TRBV7-8,ASRIPQTDTGELF
TRBV7-9,ASSPSSQETQY